This passage covers 9 T cell receptor beta chains from one sample sequenced in a study of OX40 agonist ivuxolimab in advanced cancers. The method was immunoSEQ multiplex PCR; TCRdb's version includes in-frame clones alone and lacks a portion of them. The data hold about 31,000 clones, with around 87% observed a single time. The specimen was CD4+ or CD8+ T cells sorted from blood, collected in a trial of the OX40 agonist ivuxolimab. All receptors come from an adult with an advanced solid tumor such as melanoma, head and neck, liver or kidney cancer.

This chain connects TRBV6-4 to TRBJ1-2, with 7 positions matching TRBD1. This CDR3 spans 14 amino acids. The germline CDR1 and CDR2 sequences are MRHNA and SNTAGT. The V gene end was trimmed by 0 bases and the J gene end by 7 bases; junction bases not matched to a gene: 5. DNA for the CDR3: TGTGCCAGCAGTGACTCGACAGGGATCCCTGGCTACACCTTC. Residues: CASSDSTGIPGYTF.

This clone is a singleton in its sample. V and J are TRBV19 and TRBJ1-4; 9 nucleotides agree with TRBD1. Germline-derived CDR1 and CDR2 are LNHDA and SQIVND (reference sequence). The CDR3 consists of 15 residues. V trimming: 5 bases; J trimming: 8 bases; junction bases outside the gene matches: 9. CDR3 DNA: TGTGCCAGTAGTCTCCCCGGGACAGGGAACGAAAAACTGTTTTTT. Translation gives CASSLPGTGNEKLFF.

V and J are TRBV5-1 and TRBJ1-2, with 7 positions matching TRBD1. Trimming at V came to 0 bases and at J to 2 bases, leaving 4 bases not matched to a gene. The CDR3 length is 15 residues. Germline CDR1 and CDR2: SGHRS and YFSETQ. The CDR3 sequence is CASSLGPGQNYGYTF. CDR3 nucleotide sequence: TGCGCCAGCAGCTTGGGCCCGGGACAGAACTATGGCTACACCTTC. Filled out from reference TRBV5-1 and TRBJ1-2, the complete variable domain reads KAGVTQTPRYLIKTRGQQVTLSCSPISGHRSVSWYQQTPGQGLQFLFEYFSETQRNKGNFPGRFSGRQFSNSRSEMNVSTLELGDSALYLCASSLGPGQNYGYTFGSGTRLTVV.

CDR3 in DNA: TGTGCCAGTAGTATCGTGGGAGCCAACACCGGGGAGCTGTTTTTT. This encodes CASSIVGANTGELFF. V gene TRBV19 combines with J gene TRBJ2-2; D is possibly TRBD2 (5 bases). CDR1 is LNHDA and CDR2 is SQIVND in the germline V gene (reference sequence). V was shortened by 3 bases and J by 2 bases, with 10 bases between the two germline ends. The CDR3 runs to 15 residues.

This chain links TRBV6-6 with TRBJ1-2, with 10 bases identical to TRBD1. CDR1 MNHNY and CDR2 SVGAGI come from the germline V gene (reference sequence). CDR3 size: 16 residues. V was pared by 5 bases and J by 1 base, with 7 bases of the junction left unmatched. CDR3 bases: TGTGCCAGCAGTACTACGGGACAGGGGCATAACTATGGCTACACCTTC. It codes for CASSTTGQGHNYGYTF.

This chain links TRBV28 with TRBJ2-5; 7 bases are shared with TRBD1. V lost 2 bases, J lost 7 bases, and 16 bases stayed unmatched. The germline gives CDR1 MDHEN, CDR2 SYDVKM. The CDR3 extends over 17 amino acids. CDR3 bases: TGTGCCAGCAGTTTACCCCCATTGAACACAGGGGCTGGGACCCAGTACTTC. This translates into CASSLPPLNTGAGTQYF. Full variable domain (remainder filled in from reference TRBV28 and TRBJ2-5): DVKVTQSSRYLVKRTGEKVFLECVQDMDHENMFWYRQDPGLGLRLIYFSYDVKMKEKGDIPEGYSVSREKKERFSLILESASTNQTSMYLCASSLPPLNTGAGTQYFGPGTRLLVL.

The chain employs TRBV5-4 and TRBJ2-6; D gene uncertain. V lost 4 bases, J lost 2 bases, and 13 bases lay in between. Germline V CDR1 and CDR2: SGHNT, YYREEE (reference sequence). This CDR3 is built from 16 residues. CDR3 residues: CASSPRFQAGANVLTF. The CDR3 nucleotides are TGTGCCAGCAGCCCCAGGTTCCAGGCTGGGGCCAACGTCCTGACTTTC.

The chain is built from TRBV6-1 and TRBJ1-2; D gene ambiguous. This CDR3 has 15 amino acids. V lost 7 bases to trimming and J lost 4 bases, with 19 bases between them. Per germline, CDR1 MNHNS and CDR2 SASEGT. CDR3 region: CASTVAPQRLYGYTF. CDR3 coding DNA: TGTGCCAGCACCGTGGCCCCTCAGAGACTCTATGGCTACACCTTC.

The rearrangement joins TRBV4-1 to TRBJ2-1, with 11 positions matching TRBD2. Germline V gene data show CDR1 as MGHRA and CDR2 as YSYEKL. The CDR3 runs to 21 residues. After removal of 2 bases from V and 2 bases from J, the junction contained 17 bases not matched to a gene. Here the CDR3 DNA reads TGCGCCAGCAGCCAATTTCCCGGGACTAGCGGAACGTTACTCGCCTACAATGAGCAGTTCTTC. This encodes CASSQFPGTSGTLLAYNEQFF.